This entry lists 21 T cell receptor beta chains sequenced from one sample in a study of cytomegalovirus exposure and HLA in healthy donors. Primers included in the PCR were 60 Vbeta and 13 Jbeta primers. The protocol was immunoSEQ multiplex PCR, while the TCRdb copy is restricted to in-frame clones and leaves out a portion. The data contain some 130,000 clones, 70% of them singletons. The material sequenced was PBMCs. The source is a woman aged 55-69 years in good health and CMV-seropositive.

The chain combines TRBV5-6 with TRBJ2-7; 8 positions agree with TRBD1. The V and J ends lost 2 bases and 1 base, in that order; junction bases with no gene match: 2. The CDR3 contains 14 residues. Germline V gene data show CDR1 as SGHDT and CDR2 as YYEEEE. For the CDR3, the DNA is TGTGCCAGCAGCTTTCGGGACAGGTCCTACGAGCAGTACTTC. It specifies CASSFRDRSYEQYF.

The gene calls are TRBV9 and TRBJ2-3; 11 bases are a match to TRBD2. The V gene's germline CDR1 is SGDLS and CDR2 YYNGEE. The CDR3 runs 16 residues. Trimming removed 3 bases from V and 2 bases from J; junction bases left unmatched: 5. CDR3 sequence (DNA): TGTGCCAGCAGCGCCGGGACTAGCGGTATCACAGATACGCAGTATTTT. As protein: CASSAGTSGITDTQYF.

The chain carries TRBV28 and TRBJ1-1; TRBD1 might be the D (6 bases). CDR1 and CDR2 from the germline V gene are MDHEN and SYDVKM. The CDR3 length is 12 residues. Deletions cut 7 bases from V and 5 bases from J, with 11 bases between. The CDR3 is CASNTDRTEAFF. CDR3 nucleotides: TGTGCCAGCAACACCGACAGGACTGAAGCTTTCTTT.

The chain has TRBV10-1 and TRBJ2-7, with D possibly matching TRBD1 (5 bases). The CDR3 has 14 amino acids. Trimming removed 0 bases at V and 2 bases at J, with 8 bases between. The germline V gene encodes CDR1 WNHNN and CDR2 SYGVQD (reference sequence). This chain's CDR3 is CASSESYRPYEQYF. The CDR3 coding sequence is TGCGCCAGCAGTGAGTCGTACAGGCCCTACGAGCAGTACTTC.

The gene calls are TRBV5-4 and TRBJ1-2, with 7 nucleotides matching TRBD1. Germline V gene sequence: CDR1 SGHNT, CDR2 YYREEE (reference sequence). Losses at the gene ends were 0 bases for V and 2 bases for J; bases not matched to a gene: 1. The length of the CDR3 is 14 residues. The CDR3 region has the DNA TGTGCCAGCAGCTTGGAGGGGGCGAACTATGGCTACACCTTC. It translates to CASSLEGANYGYTF.

DNA for the CDR3: TGTGCCAGCAGTCTGGGGCATAGCACTGAAGCTTTCTTT. Protein: CASSLGHSTEAFF. The rearrangement links TRBV6-1 to TRBJ1-1; tentative D call: TRBD1 (5 bases). The CDR3 runs 13 residues. V lost 5 bases to trimming and J lost 4 bases, with 11 bases between them. Germline V gene data show CDR1 as MNHNS and CDR2 as SASEGT.

J is TRBJ1-2 and V is TRBV7-2, with a weak D call TRBD1 (5 bases). Trimming left V 0 bases short and J 3 bases short, with 5 bases between. This CDR3 comprises 13 residues. Germline V gene data show CDR1 as SGHTA and CDR2 as FQGNSA. CDR3 bases: TGTGCCAGCAGCTTAGCAGGGGACTATGGCTACACCTTC. It yields the protein CASSLAGDYGYTF.

The genes are TRBV10-2 and TRBJ2-7; D gene uncertain. V was shortened by 2 bases and J by 4 bases, with 3 bases between the two germline ends. CDR1 is WSHSY, CDR2 SAAADI, per germline. This CDR3 region has 11 residues. The CDR3 protein is CASSELYEQYF. The DNA for the CDR3 is TGCGCCAGCAGTGAGCTGTACGAGCAGTACTTC.

The sample holds one count of this clone. The CDR3 DNA sequence: TGCGCCAGCAGCCAAGGGGGGAGGGGTGGTGAGCAGTTCTTC. Translating it yields CASSQGGRGGEQFF. The chain employs TRBV4-1 and TRBJ2-1, with TRBD2 identical over 7 bases. CDR1 and CDR2 (germline): MGHRA, YSYEKL. This CDR3 region has 14 residues. Germline trimming cut 1 base from V and 9 bases from J; bases unmatched to any gene: 6.

This clone was seen more than once but under ten times. The chain employs TRBV30 and TRBJ1-1; D uncertain. The CDR3 has 13 amino acids. With 2 bases removed from V and 1 base from J, the gap between germline ends came to 8 bases. Germline CDR1 GTSNPN, CDR2 SVGIG (reference sequence). As DNA, the CDR3 is TGTGCCTGGAGTCCCTCTTGGAACACTGAAGCTTTCTTT. Residues: CAWSPSWNTEAFF. The complete variable domain, with remaining parts taken from reference TRBV30 and TRBJ1-1, reads SQTIHQWPATLVQPVGSPLSLECTVEGTSNPNLYWYRQAAGRGLQLLFYSVGIGQISSEVPQNLSASRPQDRQFILSSKKLLLSDSGFYLCAWSPSWNTEAFFGQGTRLTVV.

The chain is built from TRBV18 and TRBJ1-2, with a tentative D call TRBD1 (5 bases). The CDR3 extends over 13 amino acids. Germline CDR1 KGHSH, CDR2 LQKENI. The germline V and J ends were trimmed by 5 bases and 7 bases, with 14 bases remaining between them. CDR3 residues: CASSGASDTGYTF. DNA for the CDR3: TGTGCCAGCTCAGGGGCCTCGGATACTGGCTACACCTTC.

The V gene is TRBV28, the J gene TRBJ1-1; D is unresolved. V lost 6 bases and J 0 bases, leaving 11 bases between the germline ends. CDR1 is MDHEN and CDR2 is SYDVKM in the germline V gene. The CDR3 extends over 14 amino acids. In DNA form, the CDR3 reads TGTGCCAGCAGGAGTCAGGCAGTGAACACTGAAGCTTTCTTT. This translates into CASRSQAVNTEAFF.

This chain joins TRBV9 and TRBJ2-2, with a weak D call TRBD2 (6 bases). The CDR3 sequence is 17 residues long. The V end was cut by 3 bases, the J end by 1 base, with 16 bases between. The germline CDR1 and CDR2 sequences are SGDLS and YYNGEE. CDR3 amino acids: CASSESGRTLNTGELFF. The CDR3 nucleotides read TGTGCCAGCAGCGAGTCAGGGAGGACACTGAACACCGGGGAGCTGTTTTTT. Full variable domain (remainder filled in from reference TRBV9 and TRBJ2-2): DSGVTQTPKHLITATGQRVTLRCSPRSGDLSVYWYQQSLDQGLQFLIQYYNGEERAKGNILERFSAQQFPDLHSELNLSSLELGDSALYFCASSESGRTLNTGELFFGEGSRLTVL.

The rearrangement joins TRBV5-1 to TRBJ2-7, with a possible D match to TRBD1 (5 bases). The germline V gene encodes CDR1 SGHRS and CDR2 YFSETQ. V was pared by 7 bases and J by 2 bases, with 16 bases between. This CDR3 is 14 amino acids long. The CDR3 DNA reads TGCGCCAGCTCAAAGGGGTCAGAAACCTACGAGCAGTACTTC. Translation gives CASSKGSETYEQYF.

This clone was counted a single time. The chain combines TRBV28 with TRBJ1-5; 7 bases are shared with TRBD1. J gave up 2 bases and V 8 bases, and 0 bases lay outside the gene matches. The CDR3 loop spans 12 amino acids. Germline V gives CDR1 MDHEN, CDR2 SYDVKM. The CDR3, as DNA: TGTGCCAGCGGACAGGGCAATCAGCCCCAGCATTTT. Protein sequence: CASGQGNQPQHF.

The rearrangement joins TRBV6-5 to TRBJ2-1, with D uncertain. The CDR3 is made up of 15 amino acids. CDR1 and CDR2 (germline): MNHEY, SVGAGI. The V and J ends lost 4 bases and 0 bases respectively, with 10 bases between them. The CDR3 DNA is TGTGCCAGCAGTTCCGACTGGAGCTCCTACAATGAGCAGTTCTTC. Translated, it gives CASSSDWSSYNEQFF.

The rearrangement uses TRBV9 and TRBJ2-7, with TRBD1 matching over 8 bases. The V and J ends lost 4 bases and 3 bases, in that order; junction bases with no gene match: 12. Germline loops: CDR1 SGDLS, CDR2 YYNGEE. The CDR3 is 16 amino acids. The CDR3: CASSSMGQATFYEQYF. The CDR3 DNA sequence: TGTGCCAGCAGCTCAATGGGACAGGCAACTTTCTACGAGCAGTACTTC.

The chain is built from TRBV18 and TRBJ2-4; 7 bases line up with TRBD2. The CDR3 contains 15 residues. Per germline, CDR1 KGHSH and CDR2 LQKENI. Trimming removed 3 bases from V and 0 bases from J; junction bases left unmatched: 2. The chain's CDR3 is CASSPGGLAKNIQYF. In DNA, the CDR3 is TGTGCCAGCTCACCCGGGGGGTTAGCCAAAAACATTCAGTACTTC.

The chain has TRBV29-1 and TRBJ2-3, with 10 nucleotides matching TRBD2. The CDR3 contains 14 residues. J was trimmed by 1 base and V by 7 bases; bases with no gene match: 5. From germline, CDR1 is SQVTM and CDR2 ANQGSEA. The CDR3 DNA is TGCAGCGCCGCTACTAGCGGGGGCACAGATACGCAGTATTTT. Translating it yields CSAATSGGTDTQYF.

The chain couples TRBV18 to TRBJ1-2; 9 nucleotides match TRBD1. V trimming: 4 bases; J trimming: 3 bases; junction bases outside the gene matches: 6. Germline CDR1 is KGHSH and CDR2 is LQKENI. CDR3 size: 15 residues. The CDR3 here is CASSLQGALDYGYTF. CDR3 in DNA: TGTGCCAGCTCACTACAGGGGGCTTTAGACTATGGCTACACCTTC.

The table lists this clone with a few counts. This sequence joins TRBV9 and TRBJ2-7; D is unclear. CDR3 length: 14 residues. Trimming left V 4 bases short and J 0 bases short, with 11 bases between. Germline V lookup: CDR1 SGDLS, CDR2 YYNGEE. CDR3 amino acids: CASSLDSISYEQYF. The CDR3 DNA is TGTGCCAGCAGCCTCGACTCGATCTCCTACGAGCAGTACTTC.